This TCR beta chain stems from a study of OX40 agonist ivuxolimab in advanced cancers. CDR1 MNHEY and CDR2 SMNVEV come from the germline V gene (reference sequence). The CDR3 extends over 13 amino acids. V was clipped by 5 bases and J by 4 bases, with 9 bases between them. This clone was picked up one time. Clones were sequenced by immunoSEQ multiplex PCR, and TCRdb holds only the in-frame ones, with some missing. The sample includes roughly 72,000 clones, roughly 80% of them seen just once. The material was CD4+ or CD8+ T cells sorted from blood, obtained in a trial of the OX40 agonist ivuxolimab. This chain connects TRBV27 to TRBJ2-1, with TRBD1 as a possible D gene (6 bases). The TCR comes from an adult with an advanced solid tumor such as melanoma, head and neck, liver or kidney cancer. The CDR3 bases are TGTGCCAGCAGTCTGACAGGTTACAATGAGCAGTTCTTC. This translates into CASSLTGYNEQFF.